These T cell receptor beta chains were read from a single sample in a study of blood T cell repertoires in COVID-19. The protocol was immunoSEQ multiplex PCR, while the TCRdb copy is restricted to in-frame clones and leaves out a portion. The sample records some 210,000 clones, 84% being singletons. The sequenced sample was peripheral blood. The receptors stem from a human donor in a cohort sampled during active COVID-19. The CDR3 runs from the conserved cysteine through the conserved F or W. Fields, in order: V gene, clone size, J gene, D gene, CDR3 DNA, CDR3 protein. A D gene is named only where the DNA matches it firmly. Size tells how often a clone was seen (once, few, many) or the class of an expanded clone, and some rows leave it out.

v_gene: TRBV21-1
abundance: NA
j_gene: TRBJ2-5
d_gene: NA
CDR3nt: TGTGCCCCCAGGGCAGGGGGCCAAGAGACCCAGTACTTC
CDR3aa: CAPRAGGQETQYF

v_gene: TRBV7-2
abundance: NA
j_gene: TRBJ2-3
d_gene: NA
CDR3nt: TGTGCCAGCAGCCGGGGCTCGACAGGGGAGGGAGATACGCAGTATTTT
CDR3aa: CASSRGSTGEGDTQYF

v_gene: TRBV7-9
abundance: NA
j_gene: TRBJ2-7
d_gene: NA
CDR3nt: TGTGCCAGCAGCTTAGAGGGGGTCGTGCAGTACTTC
CDR3aa: CASSLEGVVQYF

v_gene: TRBV3-1/TRBV3-2
abundance: NA
j_gene: TRBJ2-5
d_gene: NA
CDR3nt: TGTGCCAGCAGCCAAGTCTCACAAATTATAGAGACCCAGTACTTC
CDR3aa: CASSQVSQIIETQYF

v_gene: TRBV19
abundance: NA
j_gene: TRBJ1-5
d_gene: NA
CDR3nt: TGTGCCAGTACCAAGGCCGGGGTACAGCCCCAGCATTTT
CDR3aa: CASTKAGVQPQHF

v_gene: TRBV5-1
abundance: few
j_gene: TRBJ1-1
d_gene: TRBD1
CDR3nt: TGCGCCAGCAGCATAGCAGGGGGACCGACTGAAGCTTTCTTT
CDR3aa: CASSIAGGPTEAFF

v_gene: TRBV7-2
abundance: NA
j_gene: TRBJ1-1
d_gene: NA
CDR3nt: TGTGCCAGCAGCTTAGTGTCCGGGAGTAACACTGAAGCTTTCTTT
CDR3aa: CASSLVSGSNTEAFF

v_gene: TRBV5-1
abundance: once
j_gene: TRBJ2-3
d_gene: NA
CDR3nt: TGCGCCAGCACCGGGGTGGGTCGCACAGATACGCAGTATTTT
CDR3aa: CASTGVGRTDTQYF

v_gene: TRBV5-1
abundance: NA
j_gene: TRBJ2-1
d_gene: NA
CDR3nt: TGCGCCAGCAGCTTTGCGCAGGGCGCCTACAATGAGCAGTTCTTC
CDR3aa: CASSFAQGAYNEQFF

v_gene: TRBV19
abundance: NA
j_gene: TRBJ2-2
d_gene: TRBD2
CDR3nt: TGTGCCAGCAGTGGGGGGGGAAGACTAGCGGGAGGTTACGCGAACACCGGGGAGCTGTTTTTT
CDR3aa: CASSGGGRLAGGYANTGELFF

v_gene: TRBV3-1/TRBV3-2
abundance: NA
j_gene: TRBJ1-4
d_gene: NA
CDR3nt: TGTGCCAGCAGCCAAGGGCGGGGGCCTAATGAAAAACTGTTTTTT
CDR3aa: CASSQGRGPNEKLFF

v_gene: TRBV7-9
abundance: few
j_gene: TRBJ2-1
d_gene: TRBD1
CDR3nt: TGTGCCAGCAGCCAGAGACAGGGTGCGGGCTACAATGAGCAGTTCTTC
CDR3aa: CASSQRQGAGYNEQFF

v_gene: TRBV19
abundance: NA
j_gene: TRBJ1-5
d_gene: NA
CDR3nt: TGTGCCAGCGCCGGGATCCGGTATGGCAATCAGCCCCAGCATTTT
CDR3aa: CASAGIRYGNQPQHF

v_gene: TRBV10-3
abundance: NA
j_gene: TRBJ2-3
d_gene: NA
CDR3nt: TGTGCCATCAGCATTACTACAGATACGCAGTATTTT
CDR3aa: CAISITTDTQYF

v_gene: TRBV7-2
abundance: NA
j_gene: TRBJ1-1
d_gene: TRBD1
CDR3nt: TGTGCCAGCAGGCCCGGGACAGGGAGTCCGAACACTGAAGCTTTCTTT
CDR3aa: CASRPGTGSPNTEAFF

v_gene: TRBV6-5
abundance: NA
j_gene: TRBJ2-7
d_gene: NA
CDR3nt: TGTGCCAGCAGTTACTCGATGGGCGTACGAGAGCAGTACTTC
CDR3aa: CASSYSMGVREQYF

v_gene: TRBV3-1/TRBV3-2
abundance: few
j_gene: TRBJ1-2
d_gene: NA
CDR3nt: TGTGCCAGCAGCCCTACCCAGGGCATTGGCTATGGCTACACCTTC
CDR3aa: CASSPTQGIGYGYTF

v_gene: TRBV4-2
abundance: once
j_gene: TRBJ2-1
d_gene: TRBD2
CDR3nt: TGTGCCAGCAGCCTTTTAGCGGGGGCAACGGATGAGCAGTTCTTC
CDR3aa: CASSLLAGATDEQFF

v_gene: TRBV28
abundance: NA
j_gene: TRBJ1-5
d_gene: NA
CDR3nt: TGTGCCAGCAGTTTCGGTCAGCCCCAGCATTTT
CDR3aa: CASSFGQPQHF

v_gene: TRBV11-2
abundance: NA
j_gene: TRBJ2-5
d_gene: NA
CDR3nt: TGTGCCAGCAGCTTTTCGCTAGATCCATGGGAGACCCAGTACTTC
CDR3aa: CASSFSLDPWETQYF

v_gene: TRBV3-1/TRBV3-2
abundance: NA
j_gene: TRBJ2-1
d_gene: TRBD1
CDR3nt: TGTGCCAGCAGCCTCGGACAGGGTTCCTACAATGAGCAGTTCTTC
CDR3aa: CASSLGQGSYNEQFF

v_gene: TRBV5-1
abundance: NA
j_gene: TRBJ2-2
d_gene: TRBD1
CDR3nt: TGCGCCAGCAGCTACGACAGGGGAACCGGGGAGCTGTTTTTT
CDR3aa: CASSYDRGTGELFF

v_gene: TRBV12-5
abundance: NA
j_gene: TRBJ1-5
d_gene: TRBD1
CDR3nt: TGTGCTAGTGGGCCTGGATACTCAGGGGGCTCGGGCAATCAGCCCCAGCATTTT
CDR3aa: CASGPGYSGGSGNQPQHF

v_gene: TRBV3-1/TRBV3-2
abundance: NA
j_gene: TRBJ1-1
d_gene: NA
CDR3nt: TGTGCCAGCAGCCAAGTCCTCGGGAACACTGAAGCTTTCTTT
CDR3aa: CASSQVLGNTEAFF

v_gene: TRBV5-1
abundance: NA
j_gene: TRBJ2-3
d_gene: TRBD2
CDR3nt: TGCGCCAGCAGCTTGGGGGGACTAGCGGGACGTACAGATACGCAGTATTTT
CDR3aa: CASSLGGLAGRTDTQYF

v_gene: TRBV6-6
abundance: few
j_gene: TRBJ2-3
d_gene: TRBD1
CDR3nt: TGTGCCAGCAGTCAGACAGGGGGATGGACAGATACGCAGTATTTT
CDR3aa: CASSQTGGWTDTQYF

v_gene: TRBV6-5
abundance: NA
j_gene: TRBJ1-3
d_gene: TRBD1
CDR3nt: TGTGCCAGCAGTAGACAGGGTGGAAGTTTGACCATATATTTT
CDR3aa: CASSRQGGSLTIYF